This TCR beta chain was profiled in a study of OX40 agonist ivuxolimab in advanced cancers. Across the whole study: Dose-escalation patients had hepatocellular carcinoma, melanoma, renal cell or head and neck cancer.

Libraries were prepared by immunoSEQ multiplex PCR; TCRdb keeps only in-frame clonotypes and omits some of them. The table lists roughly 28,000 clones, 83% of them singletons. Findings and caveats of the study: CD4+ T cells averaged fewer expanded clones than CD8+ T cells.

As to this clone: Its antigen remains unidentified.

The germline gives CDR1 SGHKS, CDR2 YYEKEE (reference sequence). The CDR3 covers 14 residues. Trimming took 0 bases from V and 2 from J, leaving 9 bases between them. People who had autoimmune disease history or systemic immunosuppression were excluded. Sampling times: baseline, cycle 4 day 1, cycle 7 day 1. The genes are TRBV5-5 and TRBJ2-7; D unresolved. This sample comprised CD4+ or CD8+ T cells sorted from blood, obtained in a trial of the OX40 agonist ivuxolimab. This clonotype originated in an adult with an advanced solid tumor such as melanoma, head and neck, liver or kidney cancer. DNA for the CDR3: TGTGCCAGCAGCTTGGAGTCTACCACCTACGAGCAGTACTTC. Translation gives CASSLESTTYEQYF.